This T cell receptor (beta chain) was documented in a study of breast tumors, draining lymph nodes, adjacent tissues. V trimming: 5 bases; J trimming: 4 bases; junction bases outside the gene matches: 4. The V gene's germline CDR1 is DFQATT and CDR2 SNEGSKA (reference sequence). This CDR3 is built from 14 residues. Findings of the study overall: The data were judged consistent with most tumor T cells coming from lymph node and expanding in tumor.

Of note for this clonotype: The antigen is undetermined.

Breast cancer patients provided tissue from their axillary draining lymph nodes. MiXCR was run by TCRdb on the multiplex PCR reads, yielding one entry per CDR3 protein. The sample gives 200,000 or so distinct CDR3 sequences, around 29% of which show up once; roughly 4% is in the top ten. The chain is built from TRBV20-1 and TRBJ1-4, with 10 bases matching TRBD1. The sequence came from a female donor with breast cancer. Some clones in this sample may be carry-over from other donors' samples. Sequenced input: axillary lymph node tissue. The CDR3 region is CSAARDRGNEKLFF. Here the CDR3 DNA reads TGCAGTGCTGCCCGGGACAGGGGTAATGAAAAACTGTTTTTT.